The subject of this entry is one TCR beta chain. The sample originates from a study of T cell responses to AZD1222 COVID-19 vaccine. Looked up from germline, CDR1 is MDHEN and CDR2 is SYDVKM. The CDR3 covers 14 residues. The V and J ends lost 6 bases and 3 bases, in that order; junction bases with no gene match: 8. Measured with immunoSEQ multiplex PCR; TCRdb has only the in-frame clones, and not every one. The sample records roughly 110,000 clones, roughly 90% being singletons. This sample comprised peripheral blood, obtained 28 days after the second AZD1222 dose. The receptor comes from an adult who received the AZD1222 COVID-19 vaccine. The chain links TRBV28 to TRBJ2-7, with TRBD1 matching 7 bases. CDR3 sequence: CASSEGTALYEQYF. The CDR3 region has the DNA TGTGCCAGCAGCGAAGGGACAGCGCTCTACGAGCAGTACTTC.